The following is a TCR beta chain sequence with its context. The data were obtained in a study of blood T cell repertoires in COVID-19. Study overall: PBMCs, B-cell-depleted T cells, or T cells were the source of the cDNA or gDNA that made up the material.

Authors' data handling: Estimated nucleated cell counts came from reference gene primer amplification. Assay: immunoSEQ multiplex PCR; the TCRdb copy retains only in-frame clones and omits some. V, J and clone size are those of that table, while D and trimming were read from the DNA. The data hold 200,000 to 250,000 clones, with around 82% observed a single time. CDR3 length: 13 amino acids. The V gene's germline CDR1 is SGHNT and CDR2 YYREEE (reference sequence). V trimming: 4 bases; J trimming: 6 bases; junction bases outside the gene matches: 5. The clonotype was recovered from a woman over 75 with acute or convalescent COVID-19. The sequenced material came from peripheral blood. The chain has TRBV5-4 and TRBJ2-3; TRBD1 aligns across 7 bases. The CDR3 nucleotides are TGTGCCAGCAGCCAGACAGGGACGGATACGCAGTATTTT. Protein product: CASSQTGTDTQYF.